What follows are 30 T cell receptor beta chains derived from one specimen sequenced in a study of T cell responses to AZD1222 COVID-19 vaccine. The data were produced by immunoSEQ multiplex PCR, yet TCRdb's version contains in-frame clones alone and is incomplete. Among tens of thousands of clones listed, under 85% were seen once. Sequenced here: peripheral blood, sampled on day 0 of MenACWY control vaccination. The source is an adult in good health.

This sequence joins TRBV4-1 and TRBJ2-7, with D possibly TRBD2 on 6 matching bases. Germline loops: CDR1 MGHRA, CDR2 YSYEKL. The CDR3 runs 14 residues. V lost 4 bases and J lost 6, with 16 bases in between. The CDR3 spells CASSPGTPFGEQYF. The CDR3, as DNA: TGCGCCAGCAGCCCTGGGACTCCCTTTGGCGAGCAGTACTTC.

CDR3 in amino acids: CASSLAPASEQFF. CDR3 bases: TGTGCCAGCAGCTTAGCCCCGGCCAGTGAGCAGTTCTTC. The J gene is TRBJ2-1, the V gene TRBV7-8; D remains ambiguous. There are 13 residues in the CDR3. V was pared by 0 bases and J by 9 bases, with 9 bases between. Germline CDR1 and CDR2: SGHVS and FQNEAQ.

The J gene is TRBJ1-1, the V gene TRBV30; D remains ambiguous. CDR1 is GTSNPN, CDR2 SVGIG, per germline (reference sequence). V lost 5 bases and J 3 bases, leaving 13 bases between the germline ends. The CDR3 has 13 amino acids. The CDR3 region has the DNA TGTGCCTGGTGGGCCCTAAGGCACACTGAAGCTTTCTTT. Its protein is CAWWALRHTEAFF.

Here the CDR3 DNA reads TGTGCCAGCAGTGAAGCCACAGCGGGAGGGGACTACGAGCAGTACTTC. It yields the protein CASSEATAGGDYEQYF. The chain combines TRBV6-1 with TRBJ2-7; 10 bases are shared with TRBD2. Looked up from germline, CDR1 is MNHNS and CDR2 is SASEGT. The CDR3 has 16 residues. Trimming cost V 0 bases and J 3 bases; bases outside gene matches: 5.

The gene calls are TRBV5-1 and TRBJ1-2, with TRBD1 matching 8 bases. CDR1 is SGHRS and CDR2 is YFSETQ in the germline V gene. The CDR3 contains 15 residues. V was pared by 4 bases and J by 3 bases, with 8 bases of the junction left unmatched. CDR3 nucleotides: TGCGCCAGCAGCCTCCGACAGGGGCGGGACTATGGCTACACCTTC. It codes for CASSLRQGRDYGYTF.

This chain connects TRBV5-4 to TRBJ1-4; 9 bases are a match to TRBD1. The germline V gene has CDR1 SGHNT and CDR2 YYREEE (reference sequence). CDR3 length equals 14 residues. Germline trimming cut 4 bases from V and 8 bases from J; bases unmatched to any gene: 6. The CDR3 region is CASSQLGQGEKLFF. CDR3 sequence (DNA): TGTGCCAGCAGCCAACTCGGACAGGGGGAAAAACTGTTTTTT.

CDR3 sequence reads: CAWSVRERDVDEQYF. The CDR3 nucleotides are TGTGCCTGGAGTGTACGGGAGCGGGATGTCGACGAGCAGTACTTC. This chain joins TRBV30 and TRBJ2-7; 7 positions agree with TRBD2. The germline CDR1 and CDR2 sequences are GTSNPN and SVGIG (reference sequence). CDR3 length equals 15 residues. The J segment lost 5 bases and the V segment lost 0 bases, leaving 10 bases of the junction unmatched.

The DNA for the CDR3 is TGTGCCAGCAGTCCCGGACTAGCGGGCGAGCAGTACTTC. Protein sequence: CASSPGLAGEQYF. The chain uses TRBV28 and TRBJ2-7, with TRBD2 matching over 11 bases. Germline CDR1 and CDR2: MDHEN and SYDVKM. The V and J ends lost 5 bases and 6 bases, in that order; junction bases with no gene match: 3. There are 13 residues in the CDR3.

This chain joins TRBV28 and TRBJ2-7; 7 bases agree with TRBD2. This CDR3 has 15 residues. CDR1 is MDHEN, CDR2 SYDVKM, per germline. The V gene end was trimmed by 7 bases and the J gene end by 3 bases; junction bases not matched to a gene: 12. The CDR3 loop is CASTPSKAGYYEQYF. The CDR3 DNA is TGTGCCAGCACTCCCAGTAAAGCGGGGTACTACGAGCAGTACTTC.

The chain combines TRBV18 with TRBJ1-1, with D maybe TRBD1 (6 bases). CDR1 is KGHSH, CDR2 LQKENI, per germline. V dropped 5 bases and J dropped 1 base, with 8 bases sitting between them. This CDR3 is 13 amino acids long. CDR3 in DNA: TGTGCCAGCTCATTGGACAGGAACACTGAAGCTTTCTTT. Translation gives CASSLDRNTEAFF.

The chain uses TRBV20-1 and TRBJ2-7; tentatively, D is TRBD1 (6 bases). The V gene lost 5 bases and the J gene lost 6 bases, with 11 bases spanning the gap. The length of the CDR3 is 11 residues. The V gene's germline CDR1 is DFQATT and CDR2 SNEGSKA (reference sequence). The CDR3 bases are TGCAGTGCTTGGTTAGGGGGCGAGCAGTACTTC. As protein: CSAWLGGEQYF.

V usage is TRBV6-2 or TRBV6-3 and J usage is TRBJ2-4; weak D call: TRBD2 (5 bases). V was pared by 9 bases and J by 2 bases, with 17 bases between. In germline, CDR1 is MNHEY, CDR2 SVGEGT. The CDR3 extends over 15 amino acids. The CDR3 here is CASSHPAATKNIQYF. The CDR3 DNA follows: TGTGCCAGTAGTCACCCAGCGGCGACCAAAAACATTCAGTACTTC.

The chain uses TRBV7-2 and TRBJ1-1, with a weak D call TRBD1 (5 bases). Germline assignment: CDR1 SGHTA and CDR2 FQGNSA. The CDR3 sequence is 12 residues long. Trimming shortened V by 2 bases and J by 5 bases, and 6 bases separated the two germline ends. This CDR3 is CASSLWGTEAFF. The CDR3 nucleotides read TGTGCCAGCAGCTTATGGGGGACTGAAGCTTTCTTT.

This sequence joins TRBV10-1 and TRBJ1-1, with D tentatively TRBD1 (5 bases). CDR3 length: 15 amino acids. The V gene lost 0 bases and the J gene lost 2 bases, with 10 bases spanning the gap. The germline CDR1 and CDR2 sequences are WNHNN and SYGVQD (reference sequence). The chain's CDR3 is CASSESGTGNTEAFF. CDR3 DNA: TGCGCCAGCAGTGAGTCCGGGACGGGTAACACTGAAGCTTTCTTT.

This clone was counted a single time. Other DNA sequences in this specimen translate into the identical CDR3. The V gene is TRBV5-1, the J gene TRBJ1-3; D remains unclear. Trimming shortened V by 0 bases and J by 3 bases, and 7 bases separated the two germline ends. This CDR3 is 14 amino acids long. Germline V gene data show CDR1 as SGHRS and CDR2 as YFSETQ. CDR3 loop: CASSLEGDGNTIYF. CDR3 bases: TGCGCCAGCAGCTTGGAGGGAGATGGAAACACCATATATTTT.

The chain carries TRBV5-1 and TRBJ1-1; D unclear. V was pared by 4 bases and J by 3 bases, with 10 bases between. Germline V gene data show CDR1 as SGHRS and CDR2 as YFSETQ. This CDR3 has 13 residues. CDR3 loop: CASSRAEDTEAFF. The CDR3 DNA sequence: TGCGCCAGCAGCCGGGCCGAGGACACTGAAGCTTTCTTT.

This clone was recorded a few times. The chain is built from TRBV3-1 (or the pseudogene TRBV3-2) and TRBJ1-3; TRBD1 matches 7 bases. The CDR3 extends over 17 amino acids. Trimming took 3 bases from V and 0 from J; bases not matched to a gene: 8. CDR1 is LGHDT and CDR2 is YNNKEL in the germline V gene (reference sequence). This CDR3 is CASSQDRSFHSGNTIYF. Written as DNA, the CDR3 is TGTGCCAGCAGCCAGGACAGGTCTTTTCACTCTGGAAACACCATATATTTT.

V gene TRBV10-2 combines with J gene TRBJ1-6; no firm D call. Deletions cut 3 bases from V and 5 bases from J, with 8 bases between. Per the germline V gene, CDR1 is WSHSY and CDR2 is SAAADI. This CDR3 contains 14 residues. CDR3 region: CASSDRGHNSPLHF. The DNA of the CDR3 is TGCGCCAGCAGTGATAGAGGACATAATTCACCCCTCCACTTT.

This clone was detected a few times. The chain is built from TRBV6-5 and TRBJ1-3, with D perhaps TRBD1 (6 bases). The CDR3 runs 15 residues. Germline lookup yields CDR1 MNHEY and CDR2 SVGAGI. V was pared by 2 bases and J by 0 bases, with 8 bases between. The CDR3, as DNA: TGTGCCAGCAGTTACAACAGGGACTCTGGAAACACCATATATTTT. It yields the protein CASSYNRDSGNTIYF.

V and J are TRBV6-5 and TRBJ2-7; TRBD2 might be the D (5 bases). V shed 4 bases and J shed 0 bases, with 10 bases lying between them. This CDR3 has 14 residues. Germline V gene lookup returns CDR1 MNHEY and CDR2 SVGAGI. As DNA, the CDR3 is TGTGCCAGCAGTTCGGGGTTTGGCTCCTACGAGCAGTACTTC. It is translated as CASSSGFGSYEQYF.

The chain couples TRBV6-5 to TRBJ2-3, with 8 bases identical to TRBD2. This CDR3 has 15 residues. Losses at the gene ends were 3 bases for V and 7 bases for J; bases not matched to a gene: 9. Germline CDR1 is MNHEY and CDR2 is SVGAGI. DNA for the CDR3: TGTGCCAGCAGTTATGCAGCGGGGGCCGGGAATACGCAGTATTTT. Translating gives CASSYAAGAGNTQYF.

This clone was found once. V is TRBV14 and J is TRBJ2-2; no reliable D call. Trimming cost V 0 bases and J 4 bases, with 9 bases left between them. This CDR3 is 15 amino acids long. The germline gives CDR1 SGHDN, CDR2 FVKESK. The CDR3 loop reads CASSQEFKATGELFF. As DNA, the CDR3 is TGTGCCAGCAGCCAAGAGTTTAAGGCCACCGGGGAGCTGTTTTTT.

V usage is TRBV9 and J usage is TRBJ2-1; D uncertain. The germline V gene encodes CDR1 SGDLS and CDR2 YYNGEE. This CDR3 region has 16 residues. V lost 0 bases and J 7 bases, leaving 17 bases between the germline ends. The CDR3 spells CASSVESTSIGNEQFF. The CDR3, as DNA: TGTGCCAGCAGCGTAGAGTCCACCAGCATTGGTAATGAGCAGTTCTTC.

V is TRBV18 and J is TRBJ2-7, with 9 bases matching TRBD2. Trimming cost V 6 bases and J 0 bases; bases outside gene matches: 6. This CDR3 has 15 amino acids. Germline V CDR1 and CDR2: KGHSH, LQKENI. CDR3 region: CASSLRLADSYEQYF. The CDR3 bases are TGTGCCAGCTCTCTAAGACTAGCGGACTCCTACGAGCAGTACTTC.

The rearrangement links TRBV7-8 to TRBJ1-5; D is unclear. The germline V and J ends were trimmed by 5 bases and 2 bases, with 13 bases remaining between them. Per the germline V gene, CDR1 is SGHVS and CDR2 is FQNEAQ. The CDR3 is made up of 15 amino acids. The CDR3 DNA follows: TGTGCCAGCAGCCCGACCCGGTGGGGCAATCAGCCCCAGCATTTT. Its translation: CASSPTRWGNQPQHF.

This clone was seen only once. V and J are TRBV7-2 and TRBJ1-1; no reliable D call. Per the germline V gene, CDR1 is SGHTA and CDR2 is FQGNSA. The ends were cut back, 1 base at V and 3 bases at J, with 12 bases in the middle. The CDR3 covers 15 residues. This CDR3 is CASSLDLGSYTEAFF. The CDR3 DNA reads TGTGCCAGCAGCTTAGACTTGGGGTCGTACACTGAAGCTTTCTTT.

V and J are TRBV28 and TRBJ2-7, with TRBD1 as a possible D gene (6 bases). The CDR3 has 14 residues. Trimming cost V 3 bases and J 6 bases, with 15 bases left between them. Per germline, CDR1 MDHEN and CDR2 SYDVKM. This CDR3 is CASSFSGNRAEQYF. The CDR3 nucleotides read TGTGCCAGCAGTTTTTCAGGGAACAGGGCCGAGCAGTACTTC.

The CDR3 DNA is TGTGCCAGCAGCTTAGAGACGGGGGGCTACAATGAGCAGTTCTTC. Translating gives CASSLETGGYNEQFF. The chain carries TRBV7-6 and TRBJ2-1; 7 nucleotides match TRBD2. Germline V gene lookup returns CDR1 SGHVS and CDR2 FNYEAQ. V trimming: 1 base; J trimming: 3 bases; junction bases outside the gene matches: 3. The CDR3 runs to 15 residues.

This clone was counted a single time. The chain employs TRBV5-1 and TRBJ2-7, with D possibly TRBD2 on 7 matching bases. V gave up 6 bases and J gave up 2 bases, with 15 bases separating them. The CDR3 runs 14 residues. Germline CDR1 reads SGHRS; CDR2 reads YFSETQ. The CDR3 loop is CASTERGATYEQYF. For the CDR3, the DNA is TGCGCCAGCACCGAACGGGGGGCTACCTACGAGCAGTACTTC.

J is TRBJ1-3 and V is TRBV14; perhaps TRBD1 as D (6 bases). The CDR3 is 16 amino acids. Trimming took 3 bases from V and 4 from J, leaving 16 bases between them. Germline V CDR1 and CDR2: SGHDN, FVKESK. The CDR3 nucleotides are TGTGCCAGCAGCCAGGGCAGGGGAATCTGGGGAAACACCATATATTTT. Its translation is CASSQGRGIWGNTIYF.